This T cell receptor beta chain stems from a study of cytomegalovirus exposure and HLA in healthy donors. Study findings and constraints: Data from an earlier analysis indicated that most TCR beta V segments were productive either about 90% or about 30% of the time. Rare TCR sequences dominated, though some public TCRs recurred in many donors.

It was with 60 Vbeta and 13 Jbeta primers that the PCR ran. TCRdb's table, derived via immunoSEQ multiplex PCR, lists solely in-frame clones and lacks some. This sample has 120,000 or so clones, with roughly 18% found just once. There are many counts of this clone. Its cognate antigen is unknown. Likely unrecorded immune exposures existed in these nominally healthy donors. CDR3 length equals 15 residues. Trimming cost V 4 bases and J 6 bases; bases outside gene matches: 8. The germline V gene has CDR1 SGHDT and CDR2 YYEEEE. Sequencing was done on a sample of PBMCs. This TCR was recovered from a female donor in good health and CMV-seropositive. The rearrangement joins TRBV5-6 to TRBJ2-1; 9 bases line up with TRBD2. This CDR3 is CASSLDSGGLNEQFF. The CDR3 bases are TGTGCCAGCAGCCTCGATAGCGGGGGCCTCAATGAGCAGTTCTTC.